This T cell receptor beta chain was identified in a study of CD8 T cells in Susac syndrome (dated by TCRdb to between 2018 and 2021). A note on the overall study: Among the Susac syndrome patients who were sequenced, clinically active disease was present in six and clinical remission was observed in roughly eight. Susac syndrome patients were therapy-naive, on corticosteroids (some also receiving IVIg), or on IVIg alone at blood withdrawal. The study used repertoire sequencing to test whether antigen drove CD8+ T cell activation and differentiation in Susac syndrome. The study compared CD8+ T cell repertoire clonality among 12 healthy donors, roughly 14 Susac syndrome patients and 15 or so multiple sclerosis patients.

High-throughput TCR beta sequencing profiled peripheral blood CD8+ and CD4+ T cells from healthy donors, Susac syndrome patients and multiple sclerosis patients. Susac syndrome patients met recently defined diagnostic criteria for definite or probable disease. Bulk CD8+ and CD4+ T cells were purified by magnetic negative isolation, whereas CD8+ TEMRA cells were enriched by FACS. Blood was collected in EDTA tubes and processed within 24 hours, with PBMCs isolated through density gradient centrifugation. PBMCs intended for TCR sequencing were cryopreserved in liquid nitrogen and were subsequently thawed in a 37 degrees C water bath. Purity of sorted or isolated CD4+, CD8+ and CD8+ TEMRA cells was at least 90%. As concerns this clonotype: Its antigen is currently not known. Qualities for individual bases were not recorded, and no much larger clone is one base off.

V lost 2 bases and J lost 6 bases; the stretch between them is 7 bases long. CDR3 length: 13 amino acids, cysteine to phenylalanine. The DNA shown is the 39-base CDR3, in frame from base 1. According to the germline V gene (reference sequence), CDR1 reads SEHNR and CDR2 reads FQNEAQ. RNA was extracted using the RNeasy kit, and about 0.45 to 1 ug of the RNA was reverse transcribed with random hexamers. The immunoSEQ multiplex PCR assay, which covers 54 Vbeta and 13 Jbeta segments, was used to amplify TCR beta CDR3 regions. PCR amplification bias was corrected by using a synthetic template baseline for primer optimization and computational correction. Under the source paper's analysis protocol: Reads were assigned to V, D and J genes according to IMGT and analyzed in immunoSEQ Analyzer, with only productive sequences retained. Clonality was calculated as one minus the Shannon entropy normalized by log2 of the number of productive unique sequences. Public and private clones were assessed among the 100 most prevalent clones of each patient and control. Clones were defined as Susac-specific when absent from the healthy and MS cohorts, from about 970 published viral clones and from other ImmuneACCESS disease sequences. The public sequencing data were trimmed at Q25 with fastp and processed into clonotypes with MiXCR by TCRdb, which kept only in-frame beta chains. CDR3 protein sequences are deduplicated, and each keeps its most common genes and DNA. It is TCRdb's table, rather than the study itself, that gives the V and J calls and clone size. For this sample the table gives about 140,000 distinct CDR3 sequences, of which 85% to 95% were detected only once. Under 0.2% of the sample is in the top ten clones.

Broad study findings and their caveats: Roughly 15 and five Susac-specific public clones were found in the total CD8+ and CD8+ TEMRA repertoires, respectively. The study acknowledged that relatively few individuals were included in the TCR sequencing and HLA analysis. CD8+ repertoires in Susac syndrome showed clonal expansion, which was highest in CD8+ TEMRA cells and was greater in clinically active patients than in remitting patients.

The material sequenced was CD8+ T cells from PBMCs. This TCR was recovered from a human donor with Susac syndrome. This chain is built from TRBV7-9 and TRBJ1-4; no D gene call is confident. CDR3 loop: CASSLPSDEKLFF. At the DNA level, the sequence is TGTGCCAGCAGCTTACCGTCGGATGAAAAACTGTTTTTT.